The rows below give T cell receptor beta chains drawn from one sample of a study of blood T cell repertoires in COVID-19. The table came from immunoSEQ multiplex PCR; TCRdb's copy has only in-frame clones and leaves some out. The sample consists of about 520,000 clones, 80% to 90% of them appearing once. Sequencing input: peripheral blood. These receptors all stem from a human donor in a cohort sampled during active COVID-19. Each CDR3 is given with its conserved first and last residue. A D gene is named only where the DNA matches it firmly. Rows give clone size only sometimes, using once, few, many, or a class for an expanded clone.

D gene: -
clone size: once
V gene: TRBV3-1/TRBV3-2
J gene: TRBJ2-2
CDR3 DNA: TGTGCCAGCAGCCGGGGAGCAGGGGACACCGGGGAGCTGTTTTTT
CDR3 protein: CASSRGAGDTGELFF

D gene: -
clone size: -
V gene: TRBV5-1
J gene: TRBJ2-5
CDR3 DNA: TGCGCCAGCAGCTTGGCCGGCGGCGGTGGGGAGACCCAGTACTTC
CDR3 protein: CASSLAGGGGETQYF

D gene: -
clone size: -
V gene: TRBV25-1
J gene: TRBJ2-1
CDR3 DNA: TGTGCCAGCAGTGACTTCTATGCTGGCAATGAGCAGTTCTTC
CDR3 protein: CASSDFYAGNEQFF

D gene: TRBD2
clone size: -
V gene: TRBV4-1
J gene: TRBJ2-7
CDR3 DNA: TGCGCCAGCAGCCAAGATACGCTAGCGGGAACGCGGTCCTACGAGCAGTACTTC
CDR3 protein: CASSQDTLAGTRSYEQYF

D gene: TRBD1
clone size: -
V gene: TRBV2
J gene: TRBJ1-2
CDR3 DNA: TGTGCCAGCAGGGACAGGGGAGACTATGGCTACACCTTC
CDR3 protein: CASRDRGDYGYTF

D gene: TRBD2
clone size: once
V gene: TRBV7-2
J gene: TRBJ2-3
CDR3 DNA: TGTGCCAGCAGCCACCGACTAGCGGGAGGAGCAGATACGCAGTATTTT
CDR3 protein: CASSHRLAGGADTQYF

D gene: TRBD1
clone size: -
V gene: TRBV29-1
J gene: TRBJ2-5
CDR3 DNA: TGCAGCGTTGAAGAGACAGGGGGCGCGGAGACCCAGTACTTC
CDR3 protein: CSVEETGGAETQYF

D gene: TRBD2
clone size: -
V gene: TRBV7-2
J gene: TRBJ2-1
CDR3 DNA: TGTGCCAGCAGCCAGGGACTAGCGGGAGTAAAATTCAGACACAATGAGCAGTTCTTC
CDR3 protein: CASSQGLAGVKFRHNEQFF

D gene: -
clone size: -
V gene: TRBV20-1
J gene: TRBJ1-2
CDR3 DNA: TGCAACCCGGACAGATATGGCTACACCTTC
CDR3 protein: CNPDRYGYTF

D gene: -
clone size: -
V gene: TRBV29-1
J gene: TRBJ2-3
CDR3 DNA: TGCAGCGTTTTCTCAGGGGACCCCACAGATACGCAGTATTTT
CDR3 protein: CSVFSGDPTDTQYF

D gene: TRBD1
clone size: -
V gene: TRBV28
J gene: TRBJ1-5
CDR3 DNA: TGTGCCAGCAGTCCCTGGACAGGAACCTTTGGCAATCAGCCCCAGCATTTT
CDR3 protein: CASSPWTGTFGNQPQHF

D gene: TRBD2
clone size: -
V gene: TRBV18
J gene: TRBJ2-7
CDR3 DNA: TGTGCCAGCTCACACCCCTCCGGCGGGACTAGCGGGAAATTGGAGTACTTC
CDR3 protein: CASSHPSGGTSGKLEYF

D gene: TRBD2
clone size: -
V gene: TRBV30
J gene: TRBJ2-7
CDR3 DNA: TGTGCCTGGAGTGTACCGGGGGGGCACGAGCAGTACTTC
CDR3 protein: CAWSVPGGHEQYF

D gene: -
clone size: -
V gene: TRBV6-5
J gene: TRBJ1-1
CDR3 DNA: TGTGCCAGCAGTAACAAAATGAACACTGAAGCTTTCTTT
CDR3 protein: CASSNKMNTEAFF

D gene: -
clone size: -
V gene: TRBV14
J gene: TRBJ2-7
CDR3 DNA: TGTGCCAGCAGCCCTCGACGGAGCTCCTACGAGCAGTACTTC
CDR3 protein: CASSPRRSSYEQYF

D gene: -
clone size: -
V gene: TRBV28
J gene: TRBJ1-1
CDR3 DNA: TGTGCCAGCAGACAAGGGGGATCCACTGAAGCTTTCTTT
CDR3 protein: CASRQGGSTEAFF

D gene: -
clone size: once
V gene: TRBV7-7
J gene: TRBJ2-7
CDR3 DNA: TGTGCTAGCAGCTTAACCGGGGGGCACGAGCAGTACTTC
CDR3 protein: CASSLTGGHEQYF

D gene: TRBD2
clone size: -
V gene: TRBV19
J gene: TRBJ2-1
CDR3 DNA: TGTGCCAGTAGTATAGGGACTAGCGGGAGGGCCGATGAGCAGTTCTTC
CDR3 protein: CASSIGTSGRADEQFF

D gene: TRBD2
clone size: few
V gene: TRBV6-4
J gene: TRBJ2-7
CDR3 DNA: TGTGCCAGCAGTGACGGCGGGACTAGCGGACCTTGGGATTACGAGCAGTACTTC
CDR3 protein: CASSDGGTSGPWDYEQYF

D gene: -
clone size: -
V gene: TRBV11-3
J gene: TRBJ2-1
CDR3 DNA: TGTGCCAGCAGCTTCGGCGGCAGCGGGCAGCAGTTCTTC
CDR3 protein: CASSFGGSGQQFF

D gene: -
clone size: -
V gene: TRBV6-1
J gene: TRBJ2-1
CDR3 DNA: TGTGCCAGCAGTGAAGACCGGAGCTCCTACAATGAGCAGTTCTTC
CDR3 protein: CASSEDRSSYNEQFF

D gene: TRBD1
clone size: -
V gene: TRBV4-2
J gene: TRBJ2-4
CDR3 DNA: TGTGCCAGCAGTCCCCCCCGGGACAGTCGTCTCATTCAGTACTTC
CDR3 protein: CASSPPRDSRLIQYF

D gene: TRBD2
clone size: -
V gene: TRBV5-6
J gene: TRBJ2-1
CDR3 DNA: TGTGCCAGCAGCGCGGGACTAGCGGGAGACTACAATGAGCAGTTCTTC
CDR3 protein: CASSAGLAGDYNEQFF

D gene: -
clone size: once
V gene: TRBV5-6
J gene: TRBJ2-4
CDR3 DNA: TGTGCCAGCAGCTTGGAAGGTAGGGGTGCTCTAGCCAAAAACATTCAGTACTTC
CDR3 protein: CASSLEGRGALAKNIQYF